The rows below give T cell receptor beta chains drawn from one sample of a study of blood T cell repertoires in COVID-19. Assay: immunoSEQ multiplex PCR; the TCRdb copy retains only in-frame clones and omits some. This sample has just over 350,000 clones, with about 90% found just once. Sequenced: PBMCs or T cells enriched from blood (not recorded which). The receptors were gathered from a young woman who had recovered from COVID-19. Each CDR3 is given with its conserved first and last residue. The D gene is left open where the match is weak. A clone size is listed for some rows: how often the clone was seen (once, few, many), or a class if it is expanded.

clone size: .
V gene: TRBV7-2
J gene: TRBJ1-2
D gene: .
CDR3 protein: CASSLYNYGYTF
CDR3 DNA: TGTGCCAGCAGCTTATATAACTATGGCTACACCTTC

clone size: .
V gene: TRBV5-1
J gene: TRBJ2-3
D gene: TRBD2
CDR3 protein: CATRGVTSTDTQYF
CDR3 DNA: TGCGCCACTCGGGGGGTTACGAGCACAGATACGCAGTATTTT

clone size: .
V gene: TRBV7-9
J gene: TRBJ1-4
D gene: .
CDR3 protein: CASSPIDEKLFF
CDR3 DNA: TGTGCCAGCAGTCCCATTGATGAAAAACTGTTTTTT

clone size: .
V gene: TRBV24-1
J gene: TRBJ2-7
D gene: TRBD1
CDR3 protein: CATSDGQVAEQYF
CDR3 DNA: TGTGCCACCAGTGATGGACAGGTGGCCGAGCAGTACTTC

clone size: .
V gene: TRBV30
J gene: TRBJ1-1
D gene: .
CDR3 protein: CAWSVLYNQITEAFF
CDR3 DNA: TGTGCCTGGAGTGTACTATACAATCAGATCACTGAAGCTTTCTTT

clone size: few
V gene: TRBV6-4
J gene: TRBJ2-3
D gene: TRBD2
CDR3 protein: CASSPSGSATDTQYF
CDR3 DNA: TGTGCCAGCAGCCCCAGCGGGAGCGCCACAGATACGCAGTATTTT

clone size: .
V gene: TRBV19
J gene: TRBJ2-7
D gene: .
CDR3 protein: CASSFDILSYEQYF
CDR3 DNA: TGTGCCAGTAGTTTCGACATCCTTTCCTACGAGCAGTACTTC

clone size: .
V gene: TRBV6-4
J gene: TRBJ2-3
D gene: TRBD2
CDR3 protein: CASSSGRPDTQYF
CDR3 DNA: TGTGCCAGCAGCAGCGGGAGACCAGATACGCAGTATTTT

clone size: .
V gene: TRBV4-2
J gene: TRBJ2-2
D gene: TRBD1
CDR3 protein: CASSLGAWGTGDTGELFF
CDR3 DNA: TGTGCCAGCAGCCTCGGGGCGTGGGGGACAGGGGACACCGGGGAGCTGTTTTTT

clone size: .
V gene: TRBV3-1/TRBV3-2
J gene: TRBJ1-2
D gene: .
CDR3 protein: CASSQGGGGYTF
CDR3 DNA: TGTGCCAGCAGCCAAGGGGGAGGTGGCTACACCTTC

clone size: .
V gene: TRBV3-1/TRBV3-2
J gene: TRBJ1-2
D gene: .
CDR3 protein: CASSQFSGTPYLGIYGYTF
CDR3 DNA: TGTGCCAGCAGCCAGTTTTCCGGGACACCTTATTTGGGGATATATGGCTACACCTTC

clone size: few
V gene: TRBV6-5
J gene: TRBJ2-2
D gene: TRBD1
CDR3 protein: CASSSTGTGESGELFF
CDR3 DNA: TGTGCCAGCAGTTCGACCGGGACAGGGGAGTCCGGGGAGCTGTTTTTT

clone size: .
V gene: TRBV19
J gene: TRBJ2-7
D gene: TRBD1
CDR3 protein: CASSADRDDEQYF
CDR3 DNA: TGTGCCAGTAGTGCGGACAGGGACGACGAGCAGTACTTC

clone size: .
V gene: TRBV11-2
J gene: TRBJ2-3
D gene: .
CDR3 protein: CASSLLVGRTDTQYF
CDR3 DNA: TGTGCCAGCAGCCTCCTAGTGGGGCGAACAGATACGCAGTATTTT

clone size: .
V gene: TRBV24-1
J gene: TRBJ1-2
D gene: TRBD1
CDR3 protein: CATLGQGHSYGYTF
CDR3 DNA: TGTGCCACCCTCGGACAGGGCCACTCCTATGGCTACACCTTC

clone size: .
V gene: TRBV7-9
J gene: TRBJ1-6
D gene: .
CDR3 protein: CASSSTQGSWSPLHF
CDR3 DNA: TGTGCCAGCAGTTCTACACAGGGTTCCTGGTCACCCCTCCACTTT

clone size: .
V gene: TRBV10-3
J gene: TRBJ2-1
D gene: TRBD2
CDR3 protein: CAIKPSGDYNEQFF
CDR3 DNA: TGTGCCATCAAACCTAGCGGGGACTACAATGAGCAGTTCTTC

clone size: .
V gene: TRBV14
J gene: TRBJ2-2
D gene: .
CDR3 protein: CASSQDLGRTNTGELFF
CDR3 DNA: TGTGCCAGCAGCCAAGATCTAGGGAGGACGAACACCGGGGAGCTGTTTTTT

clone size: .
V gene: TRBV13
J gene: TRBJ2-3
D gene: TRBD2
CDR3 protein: CASSWTSGRWDTQYF
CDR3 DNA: TGTGCCAGCAGTTGGACTAGCGGGAGATGGGATACGCAGTATTTT

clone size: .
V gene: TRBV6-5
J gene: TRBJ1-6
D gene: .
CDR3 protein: CASSDSGGSGAPLHF
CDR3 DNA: TGTGCCAGCAGTGACTCAGGAGGGAGTGGGGCACCCCTCCACTTT

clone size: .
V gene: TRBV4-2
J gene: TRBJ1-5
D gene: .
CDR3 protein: CASSHTPRSRGGQPQHF
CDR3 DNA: TGTGCCAGCAGCCATACCCCCAGGTCCCGGGGGGGCCAGCCCCAGCATTTT

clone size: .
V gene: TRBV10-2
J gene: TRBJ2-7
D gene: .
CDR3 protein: CASSADRIYEQYF
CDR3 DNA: TGCGCCAGCAGCGCTGACAGGATCTACGAGCAGTACTTC

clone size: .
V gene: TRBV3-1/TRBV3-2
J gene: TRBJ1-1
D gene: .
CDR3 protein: CASSPPPGSTEAFF
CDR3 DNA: TGTGCCAGCAGCCCCCCCCCGGGGAGCACTGAAGCTTTCTTT

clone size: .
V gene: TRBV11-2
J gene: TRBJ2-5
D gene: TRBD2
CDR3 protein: CASSTLAGGQETQYF
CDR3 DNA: TGTGCCAGCAGCACACTAGCGGGGGGACAAGAGACCCAGTACTTC

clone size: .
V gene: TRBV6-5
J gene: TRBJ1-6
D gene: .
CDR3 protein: CASSYSGTSNSPLHF
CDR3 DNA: TGTGCCAGCAGTTACAGCGGGACAAGTAATTCACCCCTCCACTTT

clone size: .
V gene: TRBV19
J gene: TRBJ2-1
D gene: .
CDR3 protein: CASTTSRRTNEQFF
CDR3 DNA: TGTGCCAGTACAACTAGTCGACGCACCAATGAGCAGTTCTTC

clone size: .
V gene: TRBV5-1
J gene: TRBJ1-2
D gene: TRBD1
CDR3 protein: CASSPGGTALANYGYTF
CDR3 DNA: TGCGCCAGCAGCCCAGGAGGGACAGCCTTAGCTAACTATGGCTACACCTTC

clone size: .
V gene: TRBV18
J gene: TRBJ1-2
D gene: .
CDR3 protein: CASSPPENRDINYGYTF
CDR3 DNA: TGTGCCAGCTCACCACCGGAGAACCGGGACATCAACTATGGCTACACCTTC

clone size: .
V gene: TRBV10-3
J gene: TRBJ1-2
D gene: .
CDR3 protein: CAISAPSGNYGYTF
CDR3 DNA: TGTGCCATCAGTGCCCCCTCGGGTAACTATGGCTACACCTTC

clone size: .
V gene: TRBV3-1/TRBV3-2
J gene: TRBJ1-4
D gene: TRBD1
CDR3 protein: CASSQATGSHEKLFF
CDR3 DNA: TGTGCCAGCAGCCAAGCGACAGGGAGTCATGAAAAACTGTTTTTT

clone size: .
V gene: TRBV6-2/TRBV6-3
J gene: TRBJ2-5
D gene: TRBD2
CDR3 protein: CASSYSGGGWKQETQYF
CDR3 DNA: TGTGCCAGCAGTTACTCGGGCGGGGGGTGGAAGCAAGAGACCCAGTACTTC

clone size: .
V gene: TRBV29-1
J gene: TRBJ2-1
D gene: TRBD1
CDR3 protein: CSVELRTGDHYNEQFF
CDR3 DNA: TGCAGCGTTGAACTTAGGACAGGGGATCACTACAATGAGCAGTTCTTC

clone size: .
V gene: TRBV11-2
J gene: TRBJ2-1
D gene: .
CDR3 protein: CASSPLQGWTYNEQFF
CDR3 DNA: TGTGCCAGCAGCCCATTACAGGGTTGGACCTACAATGAGCAGTTCTTC

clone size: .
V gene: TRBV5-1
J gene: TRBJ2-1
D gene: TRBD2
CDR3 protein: CASSRTSGIYNEQFF
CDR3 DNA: TGCGCCAGCAGTAGGACTAGCGGGATCTACAATGAGCAGTTCTTC

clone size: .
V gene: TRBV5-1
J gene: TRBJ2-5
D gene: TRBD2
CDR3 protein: CASSLPGTSGTETQYF
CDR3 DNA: TGCGCCAGCAGCTTACCCGGGACTAGCGGGACGGAGACCCAGTACTTC

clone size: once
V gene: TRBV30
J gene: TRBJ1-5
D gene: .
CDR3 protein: CAWSAGPDYSNQPQHF
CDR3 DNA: TGTGCCTGGAGTGCGGGGCCGGACTATAGCAATCAGCCCCAGCATTTT

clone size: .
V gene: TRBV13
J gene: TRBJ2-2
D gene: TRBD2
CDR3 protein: CASSPIAGAVTGELFF
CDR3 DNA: TGTGCCAGCAGCCCCATCGCGGGAGCGGTCACCGGGGAGCTGTTTTTT